A single sample is the source of the 15 T cell receptor beta chains below, sequenced in a study of chemoradiotherapy in HPV16-positive cancers. Produced via immunoSEQ multiplex PCR; TCRdb's table is partial and in-frame only. The sample gives about 6,500 clones, approximately 90% of which show up once; 9% is in the top ten. The material was tumor tissue, obtained from a patient who underwent chemoradiotherapy. Receptors were obtained from a human donor with HPV-associated anogenital cancer.

This sequence joins TRBV7-3 and TRBJ2-2; the match to TRBD1 covers 7 bases. V lost 3 bases, J lost 4 bases, and 8 bases stayed unmatched. The CDR3 runs 16 residues. The germline gives CDR1 SGHTA, CDR2 FQGTGA. CDR3 residues: CASSFSGRGITGELFF. The CDR3 coding sequence is TGTGCCAGCAGCTTCAGTGGCAGGGGGATCACCGGGGAGCTGTTTTTT.

This clone was seen a few times. The chain combines TRBV6-5 with TRBJ1-5; D is unresolved. Trimming removed 8 bases at V and 1 base at J, with 9 bases between. Germline V lookup: CDR1 MNHEY, CDR2 SVGAGI. The CDR3 loop spans 13 amino acids. The CDR3, as DNA: TGTGCCAGCCGGGGTGGGAGCAATCAGCCCCAGCATTTT. Residues: CASRGGSNQPQHF.

The rearrangement joins TRBV11-1 to TRBJ2-2, with 12 bases lining up with TRBD2. This CDR3 comprises 16 residues. The germline CDR1 and CDR2 sequences are SGHAT and FQDESV (reference sequence). With 5 bases clipped from V and 4 bases from J, the junction kept 5 bases outside the gene matches. DNA for the CDR3: TGTGCCAGCAGCAAGGGACTAGCGGGCGTCACCGGGGAGCTGTTTTTT. It codes for CASSKGLAGVTGELFF.

This clone was seen more than once but under ten times. The chain is built from TRBV5-1 and TRBJ1-1, with D possibly matching TRBD1 (6 bases). The germline gives CDR1 SGHRS, CDR2 YFSETQ. There are 15 residues in the CDR3. V lost 3 bases, J lost 8 bases, and 20 bases lay in between. The CDR3 region is CASSSTGTLEDEAFF. DNA of the CDR3: TGCGCCAGCAGCTCGACCGGGACATTAGAAGACGAAGCTTTCTTT.

This clone was observed a handful of times. This chain links TRBV19 with TRBJ1-2, with 7 bases matching TRBD1. Germline V gives CDR1 LNHDA, CDR2 SQIVND (reference sequence). With V trimmed by 5 bases and J by 8 bases, 14 bases remained unmatched. The CDR3 spans 15 residues. The CDR3 DNA is TGTGCCAGTAGTCCCCTATTCACAGGGGATCTCGGCTACACCTTC. This codes for CASSPLFTGDLGYTF. The full variable domain, in which reference TRBV19 and TRBJ1-2 provide the parts outside the CDR3, is DGGITQSPKYLFRKEGQNVTLSCEQNLNHDAMYWYRQDPGQGLRLIYYSQIVNDFQKGDIAEGYSVSREKKESFPLTVTSAQKNPTAFYLCASSPLFTGDLGYTFGSGTRLTVV.

The chain recombines TRBV6-5 with TRBJ2-2, with D tentatively TRBD2 (5 bases). This CDR3 spans 14 amino acids. V dropped 2 bases and J dropped 5 bases, with 9 bases sitting between them. From germline, CDR1 is MNHEY and CDR2 SVGAGI. The CDR3 region has the DNA TGTGCCAGCAGTTACCCTAGCTCAACCGGGGAGCTGTTTTTT. Amino acids: CASSYPSSTGELFF.

Written as DNA, the CDR3 is TGTGCCAGCAGCTTCGTTTCTCATGAGCAGTACTTC. Translating it yields CASSFVSHEQYF. The chain carries TRBV11-3 and TRBJ2-7; no reliable D call. Trimming took off 3 bases at V and 7 bases at J, with 10 bases between the two ends. The CDR3 is 12 residues long. Germline V CDR1 and CDR2: SGHNT, YENEEA.

The chain joins TRBV9 to TRBJ1-1; no clear D. In germline, CDR1 is SGDLS, CDR2 YYNGEE. Trimming cost V 0 bases and J 4 bases, with 7 bases left between them. CDR3 length: 13 residues. CDR3 loop: CASSVGGSTEAFF. As DNA, the CDR3 is TGTGCCAGCAGCGTAGGAGGGAGCACTGAAGCTTTCTTT. Based on the CDR3 plus reference TRBV9 and TRBJ1-1, the full variable domain is DSGVTQTPKHLITATGQRVTLRCSPRSGDLSVYWYQQSLDQGLQFLIQYYNGEERAKGNILERFSAQQFPDLHSELNLSSLELGDSALYFCASSVGGSTEAFFGQGTRLTVV.

The V call is TRBV6-1, the J call TRBJ2-1; 7 nucleotides match TRBD2. The CDR3 spans 15 residues. V lost 4 bases, J lost 10 bases, and 13 bases stayed unmatched. Looked up from germline, CDR1 is MNHNS and CDR2 is SASEGT. This CDR3 reads CASSVSLVGGNEQFF. The CDR3 nucleotides read TGTGCCAGCAGTGTTTCTTTAGTGGGAGGGAACGAGCAGTTCTTC.

This clone was counted only a few times. The V call is TRBV19, the J call TRBJ1-1; 9 bases agree with TRBD1. This CDR3 contains 12 residues. V was pared by 11 bases and J by 1 base, with 2 bases of the junction left unmatched. In germline, CDR1 is LNHDA, CDR2 SQIVND (reference sequence). CDR3 sequence: CAVGQGNTEAFF. The CDR3 coding sequence is TGTGCCGTGGGACAGGGGAACACTGAAGCTTTCTTT.

The V and J genes are TRBV19 and TRBJ2-3; 11 nucleotides line up with TRBD2. Germline CDR1 and CDR2: LNHDA and SQIVND (reference sequence). This CDR3 contains 16 residues. The trim removed 4 bases at V and 3 bases at J, leaving 6 bases unmatched. The CDR3 sequence: CASSTILAGVTDTQYF. The CDR3 DNA follows: TGTGCCAGTAGTACCATACTAGCGGGAGTTACAGATACGCAGTATTTT.

Written as DNA, the CDR3 is TGTGCCAGCAGTGGGGGCTCCTACAATGAGCAGTTCTTC. Translation gives CASSGGSYNEQFF. The rearrangement links TRBV28 to TRBJ2-1; the D call may be TRBD1 or TRBD2 (5 bases each). From germline, CDR1 is MDHEN and CDR2 SYDVKM. The CDR3 loop spans 13 amino acids. V lost 5 bases and J lost 0, with 5 bases in between.

This chain connects TRBV9 to TRBJ1-2; D is possibly TRBD1 (6 bases). V lost 4 bases and J lost 0, with 16 bases in between. The CDR3 runs 16 residues. Germline-derived CDR1 and CDR2 are SGDLS and YYNGEE. CDR3 protein: CASSPGAGGANYGYTF. The CDR3 bases are TGTGCCAGCAGCCCAGGGGCGGGGGGAGCTAACTATGGCTACACCTTC.

The chain couples TRBV7-2 to TRBJ1-1, with unresolved D. The CDR3 loop spans 14 amino acids. CDR1 SGHTA and CDR2 FQGNSA come from the germline V gene. The V gene lost 5 bases and the J gene lost 1 base, with 11 bases spanning the gap. The CDR3, as DNA: TGTGCCAGCAGCCTAAAGACGGGGAACACTGAAGCTTTCTTT. Translation gives CASSLKTGNTEAFF.

This clone was seen just once. J is TRBJ1-6 and V is TRBV4-2, with TRBD1 matching over 7 bases. Germline V CDR1 and CDR2: LGHNA, YNFKEQ. This CDR3 is built from 14 residues. Trimming at V came to 4 bases and at J to 8 bases, leaving 5 bases not matched to a gene. The CDR3 sequence: CASSPTGSYSPLHF. For the CDR3, the DNA is TGTGCCAGCAGCCCGACAGGGTCGTATTCACCCCTCCACTTT.